The 18 T cell receptor beta chains reported below all come from one sample, sequenced in a study of blood T cells in healthy people across ages. For the second PCR, which ran for roughly 6 to 12 cycles, a sample-barcoded 5' primer and a J-beta primer mix were used. In TCRdb, the 5' RACE reads were re-called with MiXCR into one record per CDR3 protein. The sample includes 650,000 to 700,000 distinct CDR3 sequences, roughly half seen only once; the top ten take roughly 14%. The sample was blood. These receptors were obtained from a woman aged 80 or over in good health.

J is TRBJ1-5 and V is TRBV12-3 or TRBV12-4; D possibly corresponds to TRBD1 (5 bases). The CDR3 covers 14 residues. Trimming cost V 6 bases and J 3 bases, with 12 bases left between them. CDR3 amino acids: CASSHRQYNQPQHF. The CDR3 nucleotides are TGTGCCAGCAGCCACAGACAGTACAATCAGCCCCAGCATTTT.

This clonotype showed up many times. The chain links TRBV20-1 to TRBJ1-2; 8 positions match TRBD1. With V trimmed by 3 bases and J by 4 bases, 7 bases remained unmatched. The germline V gene has CDR1 DFQATT and CDR2 SNEGSKA (reference sequence). The CDR3 covers 14 residues. CDR3 sequence (DNA): TGCAGTGCTAGGACGGACAGGGCAAGCTATGGCTACACCTTC. As protein: CSARTDRASYGYTF.

Comment on this clonotype: Since a much larger clone is just one base distant, this may be a read error. The chain links TRBV29-1 to TRBJ2-7; D gene ambiguous. CDR3 length: 14 residues. Germline CDR1 is SQVTM and CDR2 is ANQGSEA. V was cut by 4 bases and J by 4 bases, with 17 bases left in between. CDR3 sequence reads: CSVVVSGVEYEQYF. In DNA form, the CDR3 reads TGCAGCGTTGTAGTATCTGGGGTTGAGTACGAGCAGTACTTC.

The count of this clonotype is one. A much larger clone lies a single base off, so this may be a read error. This sequence joins TRBV7-3 and TRBJ2-1, with 9 bases fitting TRBD2. The CDR3 consists of 12 residues. The V and J ends lost 3 bases and 13 bases, in that order; junction bases with no gene match: 4. CDR1 and CDR2 (germline): SGHTA, FQGTGA. The CDR3 nucleotides are TGTGCCAGCAGCTTGGCGGGAGGGACCCAGTTCTTC. Amino acid sequence: CASSLAGGTQFF.

V gene TRBV18 combines with J gene TRBJ2-3; D not certain. V was cut by 3 bases and J by 5 bases, with 6 bases left in between. Per the germline V gene, CDR1 is KGHSH and CDR2 is LQKENI. CDR3 length equals 12 residues. The CDR3 DNA is TGTGCCAGCTCACCGTCCGAAGATACGCAGTATTTT. Translated: CASSPSEDTQYF.

Worth noting for this clonotype: A much larger clone is a single base away; this may be a read error. The V and J genes are TRBV6-5 and TRBJ2-1; the D gene is possibly TRBD1 (5 bases). V shed 8 bases and J shed 12 bases, with 14 bases lying between them. The CDR3 has 11 amino acids. Germline CDR1 and CDR2: MNHEY and SVGAGI. The CDR3, as DNA: TGTGCCAGCCGTAGACAGTGTTCGCAGTTCTTC. This sequence encodes CASRRQCSQFF.

The chain recombines TRBV5-1 with TRBJ2-7; D might be TRBD1 (6 bases). Per germline, CDR1 SGHRS and CDR2 YFSETQ. V gave up 2 bases and J gave up 0 bases, with 18 bases separating them. The CDR3 has 17 amino acids. The CDR3 DNA is TGCGCCAGCAGCTTATCGACCGGGACACACAGCTCCTACGAGCAGTACTTC. It codes for CASSLSTGTHSSYEQYF.

This clonotype came up a few times. The chain carries TRBV12-3 or TRBV12-4 and TRBJ2-2, with D uncertain. There are 14 residues in the CDR3. The germline V and J ends were trimmed by 4 bases and 1 base, with 7 bases remaining between them. The CDR3: CASSYGQNTGELFF. The CDR3 DNA reads as TGTGCCAGCAGTTACGGGCAGAACACCGGGGAGCTGTTTTTT.

This clonotype was counted a few times. This sequence joins TRBV5-1 and TRBJ2-4; 9 bases are a match to TRBD1. Germline CDR1 and CDR2: SGHRS and YFSETQ. V trimming: 3 bases; J trimming: 0 bases; junction bases outside the gene matches: 16. The CDR3 length is 20 residues. For the CDR3, the DNA is TGCGCCAGCAGCTCGTTACCGGGACAGGGTGCGATCATAGCCAAAAACATTCAGTACTTC. Protein sequence: CASSSLPGQGAIIAKNIQYF.

In its sample, this clonotype was seen a few times. The chain carries TRBV30 and TRBJ1-2; no definite D call. This CDR3 region has 11 residues. From germline, CDR1 is GTSNPN and CDR2 SVGIG (reference sequence). The V and J ends lost 0 bases and 1 base respectively, with 0 bases between them. The CDR3 region has the DNA TGTGCCTGGAGTGTTAACTATGGCTACACCTTC. Translated, it gives CAWSVNYGYTF.

This clonotype was found a few times. This sequence joins TRBV14 and TRBJ2-5; 7 bases map to TRBD2. Germline loops: CDR1 SGHDN, CDR2 FVKESK. CDR3 length equals 19 residues. V shed 3 bases, J shed 0 bases, and the junction held 16 bases outside the gene matches. The CDR3 is CASSQRIREEGWYQETQYF. CDR3 sequence (DNA): TGTGCCAGCAGCCAGAGGATCCGGGAGGAAGGGTGGTACCAAGAGACCCAGTACTTC.

In this sample, this clonotype turned up many times. The chain is built from TRBV10-3 and TRBJ2-3, with a tentative D call TRBD2 (5 bases). The CDR3 consists of 11 residues. Germline CDR1 ENHRY, CDR2 SYGVKD. V was clipped by 0 bases and J by 14 bases, with 9 bases between them. CDR3 nucleotide sequence: TGTGCCATCAGTGAGTCAGGAGGCCCGTATTTT. Residues: CAISESGGPYF.

This clonotype was picked up a small number of times. The J gene is TRBJ2-1, the V gene TRBV7-8; 13 bases fit TRBD2. The germline V gene has CDR1 SGHVS and CDR2 FQNEAQ. J was trimmed by 3 bases and V by 5 bases; bases with no gene match: 7. This CDR3 is 17 amino acids long. The CDR3 loop is CASSPRTSGSLYNEQFF. The CDR3 nucleotides read TGTGCCAGCAGCCCCAGGACTAGCGGGAGTCTCTACAATGAGCAGTTCTTC.

This clonotype was counted ten times or more. This rearrangement joins TRBV20-1 to TRBJ1-1; D perhaps matches TRBD1 (6 bases). The CDR3 contains 15 residues. Germline CDR1 DFQATT, CDR2 SNEGSKA (reference sequence). The V and J ends lost 5 bases and 1 base respectively, with 17 bases between them. The CDR3 loop reads CSAVDRTKGNTEAFF. In DNA form, the CDR3 reads TGCAGTGCTGTGGACAGAACCAAGGGGAACACTGAAGCTTTCTTT.

This clonotype was recorded once. V gene TRBV20-1 combines with J gene TRBJ2-5; D remains ambiguous. CDR1 and CDR2 from the germline V gene are DFQATT and SNEGSKA (reference sequence). The CDR3 contains 12 residues. V lost 6 bases to trimming and J lost 3 bases, with 11 bases between them. The CDR3, as DNA: TGCAGTGCCATCGGGTCAGAAGAGACCCAGTACTTC. This gives the protein CSAIGSEETQYF.

The V and J genes are TRBV2 and TRBJ2-1; D is perhaps TRBD2 (6 bases). The DNA matches TRBJ2-7 better at its end, which makes the J call doubtful. Germline assignment: CDR1 SNHLY and CDR2 FYNNEI. This CDR3 contains 16 residues. The chain's CDR3 is CASRWGVSSSYNEQYF. CDR3 sequence (DNA): TGTGCCAGCAGGTGGGGGGTTTCGAGCTCCTACAATGAGCAGTACTTC.

A note on this clonotype: A much more abundant neighbour one base away suggests this may be a read error. The chain combines TRBV25-1 with TRBJ2-1, with unresolved D. The end of the DNA aligns better with TRBJ2-7, so the J call may be wrong. Germline lookup yields CDR1 MGHDK and CDR2 SYGVNS. The CDR3 length is 15 residues. CDR3 sequence (DNA): TGTGCCAGCAGTCGGGCGGAGAGCTCCTACAATGAGCAGTACTTC. Translation: CASSRAESSYNEQYF.

As DNA, the CDR3 is TGTGCCAGCAGTCCCTCAACAGGGGGTTGGGACATTCAGTACTTC. Amino acids: CASSPSTGGWDIQYF. The rearrangement uses TRBV12-3 or TRBV12-4 and TRBJ2-4; the match to TRBD1 covers 8 bases. This CDR3 contains 15 residues. Trimming cost V 5 bases and J 8 bases; bases outside gene matches: 11.